The T cell receptor beta chain described here comes from a study of T cell changes during pregnancy in multiple sclerosis. The CDR3 consists of 13 residues. V lost 0 bases and J lost 6, with 10 bases in between. In germline, CDR1 is GTSNPN, CDR2 SVGIG (reference sequence). Only in-frame clones appear in the TCRdb table, and some are missing; sequencing was by immunoSEQ multiplex PCR. The sample includes some 37,000 clones, about 90% of them seen just once. This specimen consisted of CD4+ T cells from peripheral blood mononuclear cells, obtained after pregnancy. The TCR originated in a female donor in good health, enrolled as a control in a pregnancy study. The chain couples TRBV30 to TRBJ2-3, with a tentative D call TRBD2 (6 bases). CDR3 protein: CAWSVRRADTQYF. The CDR3 DNA reads as TGTGCCTGGAGTGTACGGAGGGCCGATACGCAGTATTTT.